A selection of T cell receptor beta chains follows, all from one sample in a study of Ad26.COV2.S vaccination and SARS-CoV-2 variants. TCRdb's copy holds only in-frame clones and misses some; the assay was immunoSEQ multiplex PCR. The data contain around 450,000 clones, less than 95% of them singletons. Source: peripheral blood, taken in a trial of Ad26.COV2.S vaccine versus placebo. These receptors originate from a person aged 18-65 years who received the Ad26.COV2.S COVID-19 vaccine or a placebo. The CDR3 runs from the conserved cysteine through the conserved F or W. The D gene is left open where the match is weak. Clone size appears in some rows only: once, few, many, or a class for an expanded clone.

TRBD2 . TRBJ2-2 TRBV11-2 CASSLQGLAAGELFF TGTGCCAGCAGCTTACAGGGACTAGCGGCCGGGGAGCTGTTTTTT
. few TRBJ1-3 TRBV19 CASSRDRFSGNTIYF TGTGCCAGTAGTAGAGACAGGTTCTCTGGAAACACCATATATTTT
. . TRBJ2-5 TRBV7-2 CASSLGGAPETQYF TGTGCCAGCAGCTTAGGGGGAGCCCCCGAGACCCAGTACTTC
. once TRBJ1-2 TRBV7-9 CASSARDGSYGYTF TGTGCCAGCAGCGCCCGGGACGGCTCCTATGGCTACACCTTC
. once TRBJ2-2 TRBV7-2 CASSLAGVIGELFF TGTGCCAGCAGCTTAGCGGGAGTGATCGGGGAGCTGTTTTTT
TRBD1 few TRBJ2-1 TRBV29-1 CSAAYRGAFTLHNEQFF TGCAGCGCCGCATACAGGGGGGCCTTCACCCTACACAATGAGCAGTTCTTC
TRBD1 . TRBJ2-7 TRBV9 CASSPGDRDRGHEQYF TGTGCCAGCAGCCCCGGGGACCGGGACAGGGGGCACGAGCAGTACTTC
. . TRBJ1-5 TRBV4-1 CASSQDGGLGNQPQHF TGCGCCAGCAGCCAAGACGGAGGGCTGGGGAATCAGCCCCAGCATTTT
. . TRBJ1-5 TRBV28 CASRSIPGGQPQHF TGTGCCAGCAGATCCATACCCGGAGGTCAGCCCCAGCATTTT
. few TRBJ1-6 TRBV6-7 CASSYDSPLHF TGTGCCAGCAGTTACGATTCACCCCTCCACTTT
TRBD1 . TRBJ2-3 TRBV29-1 CSVDGRDRGLDTQYF TGCAGCGTTGACGGTCGGGACAGGGGGCTAGATACGCAGTATTTT
TRBD1 . TRBJ1-1 TRBV5-4 CASSPRAGGRGNTEAFF TGTGCCAGCAGCCCTCGTGCAGGGGGCCGGGGGAACACTGAAGCTTTCTTT
. . TRBJ2-2 TRBV24-1 CATSGPGANTGELFF TGTGCCACCAGTGGTCCAGGCGCGAACACCGGGGAGCTGTTTTTT
TRBD2 . TRBJ2-1 TRBV24-1 CATSGPGGTDEQFF TGTGCCACCAGTGGGCCGGGAGGAACGGATGAGCAGTTCTTC